The 3 T cell receptor beta chains reported below all come from one sample, sequenced in a study of post-analysis software for immune sequencing data (dated by TCRdb to the mid-2010s). Summary of the overall study and its limitations: Patients showed significantly higher frequencies than controls for a handful of TRBV segments, among them TRBV5-6, TRBV5-1 and TRBV20-1.

These receptors have no known antigen. The library was produced with PCR. The sequencer was an Illumina HiSeq 2500. To reduce PCR and sequencing biases, unique molecular identifiers were incorporated into the TCR beta cDNA libraries. The public reads were run again by TCRdb, first through fastp at Q25 and then through MiXCR, and only productive beta chains were kept. Records with the same CDR3 protein are collapsed into one entry carrying the most frequent genes and DNA. The sample table shows some 700,000 distinct CDR3 sequences, and over 45% are seen once. Of the sample, around 11% falls within the top ten clones. Specimen: blood. The receptors were sampled from a girl aged 2 to 10 with multiple sclerosis.

The chain uses TRBV3-1 and TRBJ2-7, with 8 positions matching TRBD2. CDR1 and CDR2 from the germline V gene are LGHDT and YNNKEL (reference sequence). The CDR3 covers 14 residues. The V and J ends lost 3 bases and 0 bases, in that order; junction bases with no gene match: 1. CDR3 nucleotide sequence: TGTGCCAGCAGCCACAGCGGGAGCTCCTACGAGCAGTACTTC. Amino acids: CASSHSGSSYEQYF.

The chain is built from TRBV6-2 or TRBV6-3 and TRBJ2-2; maybe TRBD1 (5 bases). The V end lost 0 bases, the J end lost 4 bases, and 6 bases lay between the germline ends. Looked up from germline, CDR1 is MNHEY and CDR2 is SVGEGT. The CDR3 covers 14 residues. CDR3 coding DNA: TGTGCCAGCAGTTACTCGCAGGGCACCGGGGAGCTGTTTTTT. This sequence encodes CASSYSQGTGELFF.

The chain uses TRBV15 and TRBJ2-3; no definite D call. Trimming left V 3 bases short and J 2 bases short, with 12 bases between. This CDR3 is 15 amino acids long. Germline CDR1 and CDR2: LNHNV and YYDKDF (reference sequence). The CDR3 DNA follows: TGTGCCACCAGCAGTCACCCCGACCACACAGATACGCAGTATTTT. Translation gives CATSSHPDHTDTQYF.